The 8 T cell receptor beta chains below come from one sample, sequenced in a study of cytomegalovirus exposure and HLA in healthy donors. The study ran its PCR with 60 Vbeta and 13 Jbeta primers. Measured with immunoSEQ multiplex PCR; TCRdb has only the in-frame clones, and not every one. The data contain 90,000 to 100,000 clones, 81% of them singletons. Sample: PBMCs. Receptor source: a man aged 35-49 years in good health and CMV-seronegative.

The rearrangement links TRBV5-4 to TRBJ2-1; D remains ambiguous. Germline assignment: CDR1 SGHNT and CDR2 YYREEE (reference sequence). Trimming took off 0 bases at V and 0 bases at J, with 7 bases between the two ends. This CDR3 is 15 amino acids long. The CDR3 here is CASSLGLSSYNEQFF. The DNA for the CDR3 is TGTGCCAGCAGCTTGGGTCTTAGCTCCTACAATGAGCAGTTCTTC.

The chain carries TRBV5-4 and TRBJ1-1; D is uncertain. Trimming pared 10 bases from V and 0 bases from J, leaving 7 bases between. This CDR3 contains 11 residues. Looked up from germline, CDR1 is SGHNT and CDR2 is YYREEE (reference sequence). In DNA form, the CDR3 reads TGTGCCTCCGGGGTGAACACTGAAGCTTTCTTT. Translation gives CASGVNTEAFF.

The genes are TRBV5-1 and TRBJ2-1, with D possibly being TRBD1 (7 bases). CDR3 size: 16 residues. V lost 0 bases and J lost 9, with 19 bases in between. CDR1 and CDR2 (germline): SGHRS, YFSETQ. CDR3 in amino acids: CASSLGGGGAVSEQFF. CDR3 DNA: TGCGCCAGCAGCTTGGGTGGAGGGGGCGCGGTAAGTGAGCAGTTCTTC.

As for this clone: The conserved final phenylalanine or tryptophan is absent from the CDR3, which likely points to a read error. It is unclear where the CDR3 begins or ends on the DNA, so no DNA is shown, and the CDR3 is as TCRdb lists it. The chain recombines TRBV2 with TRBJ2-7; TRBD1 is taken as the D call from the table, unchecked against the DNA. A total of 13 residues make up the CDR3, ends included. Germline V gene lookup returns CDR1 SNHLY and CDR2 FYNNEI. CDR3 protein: CASSATGQRGLRI.

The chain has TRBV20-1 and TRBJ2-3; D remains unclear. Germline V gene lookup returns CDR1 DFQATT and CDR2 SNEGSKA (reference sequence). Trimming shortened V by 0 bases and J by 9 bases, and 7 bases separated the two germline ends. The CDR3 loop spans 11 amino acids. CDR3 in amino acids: CSARDDGTQYF. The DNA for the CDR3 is TGCAGTGCTAGAGATGACGGGACGCAGTATTTT.

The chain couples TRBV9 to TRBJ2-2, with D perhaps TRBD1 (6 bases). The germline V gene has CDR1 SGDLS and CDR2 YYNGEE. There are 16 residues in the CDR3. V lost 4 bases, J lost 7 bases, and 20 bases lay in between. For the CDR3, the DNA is TGTGCCAGCAGCCCTAGGCGGCAGGGGCTGAGCGGGGAGCTGTTTTTT. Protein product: CASSPRRQGLSGELFF. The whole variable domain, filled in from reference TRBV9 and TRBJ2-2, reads DSGVTQTPKHLITATGQRVTLRCSPRSGDLSVYWYQQSLDQGLQFLIQYYNGEERAKGNILERFSAQQFPDLHSELNLSSLELGDSALYFCASSPRRQGLSGELFFGEGSRLTVL.

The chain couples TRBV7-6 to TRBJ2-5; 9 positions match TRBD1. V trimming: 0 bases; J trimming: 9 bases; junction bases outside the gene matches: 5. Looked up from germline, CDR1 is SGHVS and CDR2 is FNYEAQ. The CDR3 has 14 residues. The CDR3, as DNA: TGTGCCAGCAGCTTAGCAGGGACAGGGTCGGCCCAGTACTTC. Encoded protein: CASSLAGTGSAQYF.

This CDR3 reads CASSLSPAARDGDTQYF. The CDR3 region has the DNA TGCGCCAGCAGCCTCTCGCCCGCCGCGAGGGATGGAGATACGCAGTATTTT. The chain uses TRBV4-1 and TRBJ2-3, with D tentatively TRBD2 (5 bases). The germline V gene has CDR1 MGHRA and CDR2 YSYEKL. Trimming shortened V by 4 bases and J by 5 bases, and 22 bases separated the two germline ends. There are 17 residues in the CDR3.